The 14 T cell receptor beta chains presented below share a single source sample, sequenced in a study of lymphopenia after photon versus proton radiotherapy. Here immunoSEQ multiplex PCR was the method, and the copy in TCRdb shows in-frame clones only, minus some. This table holds around 59,000 clones, about 88% found once. Source: peripheral blood, taken from a patient treated with proton-based radiotherapy. The receptors stem from a man in his sixties with pancreatic cancer.

In DNA form, the CDR3 reads TGTGCCAGCAGCAGAGACAGGAGCTCCTACGAGCAGTACTTC. Translation gives CASSRDRSSYEQYF. This rearrangement joins TRBV21-1 to TRBJ2-7; the tabulated D call, TRBD1, remains unverified against the DNA. TRBV21-1 is tagged as a pseudogene. The CDR3 is 14 amino acids.

V gene TRBV6-5 combines with J gene TRBJ2-7; the D gene is possibly TRBD1 (6 bases). Germline V gives CDR1 MNHEY, CDR2 SVGAGI. Trimming removed 2 bases at V and 10 bases at J, with 18 bases between. This CDR3 region has 14 residues. Here the CDR3 reads CASSYDSEGVSQYF. The CDR3 nucleotides read TGTGCCAGCAGTTACGACTCAGAGGGGGTCTCCCAGTACTTC.

This clone was counted only a few times. The CDR3 is CSVLLVMVDEQFF. The CDR3 DNA sequence: TGCAGCGTTCTACTAGTCATGGTCGATGAGCAGTTCTTC. The gene calls are TRBV29-1 and TRBJ2-1; possibly TRBD2 for D (5 bases). V was pared by 5 bases and J by 8 bases, with 16 bases between. Germline CDR1 reads SQVTM; CDR2 reads ANQGSEA. The CDR3 is 13 amino acids.

The rearrangement links TRBV4-1 to TRBJ1-2; the D is unclear. CDR1 MGHRA and CDR2 YSYEKL come from the germline V gene. The CDR3 runs to 14 residues. V was pared by 0 bases and J by 2 bases, with 7 bases between. The DNA of the CDR3 is TGCGCCAGCAGCCAAGAAGGGCAAAACTATGGCTACACCTTC. This translates into CASSQEGQNYGYTF.

This sequence joins TRBV10-3 and TRBJ1-2; 9 bases match TRBD1. CDR1 is ENHRY, CDR2 SYGVKD, per germline. Trimming removed 6 bases from V and 6 bases from J; junction bases left unmatched: 8. The CDR3 covers 14 residues. This CDR3 is CAISEGQGGDGYTF. Here the CDR3 DNA reads TGTGCCATCAGCGAGGGACAGGGAGGAGATGGCTACACCTTC.

In its sample, this clone was seen once. The rearrangement joins TRBV7-8 to TRBJ2-5; weak D call: TRBD2 (5 bases). This CDR3 is built from 17 residues. Germline loops: CDR1 SGHVS, CDR2 FQNEAQ. Trimming took 0 bases from V and 1 from J, leaving 15 bases between them. CDR3 amino acids: CASSLAWAGPVQETQYF. In nucleotides, the CDR3 is TGTGCCAGCAGCTTAGCGTGGGCGGGCCCAGTCCAAGAGACCCAGTACTTC.

The rearrangement uses TRBV6-6 and TRBJ2-7; D could derive from TRBD1 or TRBD2 (5 bases each). The CDR3 sequence is 13 residues long. CDR1 is MNHNY and CDR2 is SVGAGI in the germline V gene (reference sequence). Trimming removed 8 bases at V and 9 bases at J, with 20 bases between. CDR3 residues: CASAAGTARGQYF. The DNA for the CDR3 is TGTGCCAGCGCCGCCGGGACCGCCCGCGGGCAGTACTTC.

There are a few counts of this clone. The genes are TRBV29-1 and TRBJ1-1; D not certain. CDR1 SQVTM and CDR2 ANQGSEA come from the germline V gene. The CDR3 is 12 residues long. Trimming removed 3 bases from V and 6 bases from J, with 11 bases in between. This CDR3 reads CSVERLEAEAFF. CDR3 DNA sequence: TGCAGCGTTGAGCGGCTCGAAGCTGAAGCTTTCTTT.

This clone has a single count. The chain employs TRBV5-1 and TRBJ2-7, with 10 bases identical to TRBD2. CDR1 is SGHRS and CDR2 is YFSETQ in the germline V gene. V trimming: 0 bases; J trimming: 1 base; junction bases outside the gene matches: 4. This CDR3 is built from 16 residues. CDR3 amino acids: CASSLDRLAGSYEQYF. The CDR3 DNA reads as TGCGCCAGCAGCTTGGACCGACTAGCGGGTTCCTACGAGCAGTACTTC.

This rearrangement joins TRBV7-2 to TRBJ2-5, with 16 bases matching TRBD2. J was trimmed by 5 bases and V by 5 bases; bases with no gene match: 8. This CDR3 comprises 17 residues. CDR1 SGHTA and CDR2 FQGNSA come from the germline V gene. The chain's CDR3 is CASSPPGLAGGPETQYF. CDR3 bases: TGTGCCAGCAGCCCTCCGGGACTAGCGGGAGGGCCGGAGACCCAGTACTTC.

The chain has TRBV2 and TRBJ2-5; 10 bases map to TRBD2. Per germline, CDR1 SNHLY and CDR2 FYNNEI. J gave up 7 bases and V 1 base, and 6 bases lay outside the gene matches. This CDR3 comprises 15 residues. CDR3 bases: TGTGCCAGCAGTGAAGGGTCTAGCGGGAGAGGGACCCAGTACTTC. Protein sequence: CASSEGSSGRGTQYF.

V and J are TRBV9 and TRBJ2-1; D possibly uses TRBD1 or TRBD2 (6 bases each). The CDR3 is made up of 17 amino acids. V was clipped by 0 bases and J by 5 bases, with 18 bases between them. The germline gives CDR1 SGDLS, CDR2 YYNGEE. This CDR3 is CASSVGRLGGKHNEQFF. Written as DNA, the CDR3 is TGTGCCAGCAGCGTAGGACGTTTGGGGGGCAAGCACAATGAGCAGTTCTTC.

The chain uses TRBV7-9 and TRBJ1-4; 7 bases map to TRBD1. This CDR3 has 15 amino acids. Trimming at V came to 2 bases and at J to 8 bases, leaving 8 bases not matched to a gene. Germline CDR1 is SEHNR and CDR2 is FQNEAQ (reference sequence). CDR3 sequence (DNA): TGTGCCAGCAGCTTAACACAGGGGAAGGGAGAAAAACTGTTTTTT. Translation gives CASSLTQGKGEKLFF.

V and J are TRBV7-4 and TRBJ1-2; D unclear. The CDR3 length is 10 residues. CDR1 and CDR2 (germline): SGHVT, SQSDAQ. The ends were cut back, 4 bases at V and 6 bases at J, with 3 bases in the middle. Written as DNA, the CDR3 is TGTGCCAGCAGCTCGGATGGCTACACCTTC. This codes for CASSSDGYTF. The full variable domain, its missing parts supplied by reference TRBV7-4 and TRBJ1-2, is GAGVSQSPRYKVAKRGRDVALRCDSISGHVTLYWYRQTLGQGSEVLTYSQSDAQRDKSGRPSGRFSAERPERSVSTLKIQRTEQGDSAVYLCASSSDGYTFGSGTRLTVV.